This passage covers 15 T cell receptor beta chains from one sample sequenced in a study of esophageal squamous cell carcinoma under preoperative chemotherapy (dated by TCRdb to between 2017 and 2018). Reading the label with the study, this specimen's time point is: before preoperative PTX-NDP chemotherapy. Libraries were prepared through PCR. These reads were obtained on a HiSeq X Ten. TCRdb reanalyzed the raw reads on its own, using fastp at Q25 for trimming and MiXCR for clone calling, and kept in-frame beta chains. All rows with the same CDR3 protein become a single entry with the most common DNA and genes. The table for this sample lists approximately 30,000 distinct CDR3 sequences; about half of them were counted only once. The ten largest clones take up over 9.5% of the sample. Collection took place from a patient given preoperative chemotherapy. The receptors were sampled from a human donor with esophageal squamous cell carcinoma. The donor label of this sample is uncertain.

The J gene is TRBJ2-5, the V gene TRBV7-9; D is uncertain. The CDR3 has 15 amino acids. Trimming removed 5 bases from V and 10 bases from J, with 23 bases in between. The germline gives CDR1 SEHNR, CDR2 FQNEAQ (reference sequence). The CDR3: CASSPGRRGQNIQYF. CDR3 in DNA: TGTGCCAGCAGCCCCGGACGCCGTGGCCAAAACATCCAGTACTTC.

This clonotype was counted only a few times. This chain links TRBV7-8 with TRBJ2-1; 12 bases are a match to TRBD2. The germline V gene has CDR1 SGHVS and CDR2 FQNEAQ. The CDR3 has 19 amino acids. The V and J ends lost 2 bases and 1 base, in that order; junction bases with no gene match: 9. This CDR3 is CASSLRWTSGTGSYNEQFF. CDR3 bases: TGTGCCAGCAGCTTAAGGTGGACTAGCGGGACCGGTTCCTACAATGAGCAGTTCTTC.

This clonotype appeared a few times. The V gene is TRBV7-9, the J gene TRBJ2-3; TRBD1 aligns across 8 bases. Losses at the gene ends were 5 bases for V and 2 bases for J; bases not matched to a gene: 12. The CDR3 has 17 residues. Looked up from germline, CDR1 is SEHNR and CDR2 is FQNEAQ (reference sequence). This CDR3 is CASSTTGTGLFTDTQYF. The CDR3 bases are TGTGCCAGCAGCACCACCGGGACAGGACTCTTCACAGATACGCAGTATTTT. The entire variable domain, with the rest obtained from reference TRBV7-9 and TRBJ2-3, is as follows: DTGVSQNPRHKITKRGQNVTFRCDPISEHNRLYWYRQTLGQGPEFLTYFQNEAQLEKSRLLSDRFSAERPKGSFSTLEIQRTEQGDSAMYLCASSTTGTGLFTDTQYFGPGTRLTVL.

This clonotype came up many times. Here the CDR3 reads CASSEARGRGDEQYF. The CDR3 coding sequence is TGTGCCAGCAGTGAAGCGCGGGGGCGTGGCGACGAGCAGTACTTC. The J gene is TRBJ2-5, the V gene TRBV6-1, with D possibly TRBD2 on 7 matching bases. The J call may be wrong; the DNA end is better matched by TRBJ2-7. This CDR3 region has 15 residues. Germline V lookup: CDR1 MNHNS, CDR2 SASEGT.

As for this clonotype: The junction shows a germline mismatch at one end, possibly a read error. The V call is TRBV7-2, the J call TRBJ2-5; 9 positions agree with TRBD2. This CDR3 has 16 amino acids. Germline CDR1 and CDR2: SGHTA and FQGNSA. The CDR3 spells CASRGAGGGAQKTQYF. CDR3 in DNA: TGTGCCAGCAGGGGGGCGGGGGGGGGTGCCCAAAAGACCCAGTACTTC.

The genes are TRBV12-5 and TRBJ2-4, with D perhaps assigned TRBD1 or TRBD2 (6 bases each). The J call may be mistaken, given a closer DNA end match to TRBJ2-5. The CDR3 runs 13 residues. Germline CDR1 LGHNT, CDR2 FRNRAP. As DNA, the CDR3 is TGTGCTAGTGATGGGGGGCGCGGAGAGACCCAGTACTTC. Its translation is CASDGGRGETQYF.

The chain carries TRBV7-2 and TRBJ2-4, with D tentatively TRBD2 (5 bases). V lost 1 base to trimming and J lost 13 bases, with 11 bases between them. There are 12 residues in the CDR3. CDR1 SGHTA and CDR2 FQGNSA come from the germline V gene. For the CDR3, the DNA is TGTGCCAGCAGCTTAGATCCGGGGAGCCAGTACTTC. This encodes CASSLDPGSQYF.

In the case of this clonotype: The missing conserved phenylalanine or tryptophan at the end of this CDR3 makes a read error likely. The DNA is left out, because the CDR3 cannot be placed on it with certainty; the CDR3 is given as TCRdb lists it. The chain couples TRBV7-3 to TRBJ2-5; the listed D gene, TRBD1, was not tested against the DNA. The CDR3 sequence runs 15 residues, both termini included. Germline CDR1 SGHTA, CDR2 FQGTGA. CDR3 sequence reads: CASSPTGTGGETQHS.

This clonotype was picked up many times. This sequence joins TRBV11-3 and TRBJ2-1, with 7 bases identical to TRBD1. V dropped 1 base and J dropped 12; count of bases not matched to a gene: 6. The CDR3 covers 13 residues. Germline CDR1 and CDR2: SGHNT and YENEEA. CDR3 DNA sequence: TGTGCCAGCAGCTTAGTAAGGGGGCGCGGGCAGTTCTTC. Amino acid sequence: CASSLVRGRGQFF.

J is TRBJ1-2 and V is TRBV29-1; D perhaps matches TRBD1 (6 bases). V dropped 6 bases and J dropped 3 bases, with 23 bases sitting between them. This CDR3 region has 16 residues. Germline values: CDR1 SQVTM, CDR2 ANQGSEA. CDR3 coding DNA: TGCAGCGTCCACAACAGGGAGCCGAGAGGCCACTATGGCTACACCTTC. Protein product: CSVHNREPRGHYGYTF.

The sample holds a few counts of this clonotype. The chain uses TRBV27 and TRBJ2-1; D is possibly TRBD1 or TRBD2 (5 bases each). Germline V gene sequence: CDR1 MNHEY, CDR2 SMNVEV (reference sequence). Trimming took 7 bases from V and 10 from J, leaving 20 bases between them. This CDR3 comprises 14 residues. The DNA for the CDR3 is TGTGCCAGCACGGGACCGACTCACCCCTACGAGCAGTTCTTC. This encodes CASTGPTHPYEQFF.

Comments on this clonotype: An end of the junction does not agree with germline; a read error may underlie this. The genes are TRBV7-3 and TRBJ2-4; D is perhaps TRBD1 or TRBD2 (6 bases each). CDR3 length: 17 residues. Germline values: CDR1 SGHTA, CDR2 FQGTGA. Here the CDR3 reads CASSVGPGGGNQDIQYF. CDR3 sequence (DNA): TGTGCCAGCAGCGTGGGGCCCGGGGGCGGGAACCAAGACATCCAGTACTTC.

This clonotype was found once. The genes are TRBV7-2 and TRBJ2-3; TRBD1 might be the D (6 bases). This CDR3 is 12 amino acids long. V lost 6 bases and J 5 bases, leaving 9 bases between the germline ends. Germline V gene sequence: CDR1 SGHTA, CDR2 FQGNSA. CDR3 region: CASSGGLDTQYF. The CDR3 DNA reads TGTGCCAGCAGTGGGGGCCTAGATACGCAGTATTTT.

This chain joins TRBV11-3 and TRBJ2-1; 11 bases line up with TRBD2. Germline V CDR1 and CDR2: SGHNT, YENEEA. The CDR3 is 15 residues long. With V trimmed by 5 bases and J by 6 bases, 6 bases remained unmatched. The CDR3 bases are TGTGCCAGCAGCAACCTAGCGGGAGGCTGCAATGAGCAGTTCTTC. Encoded protein: CASSNLAGGCNEQFF.

The V and J genes are TRBV7-2 and TRBJ2-3; 7 bases align to TRBD2. The assigned J gene may be wrong: the sequence end matches TRBJ2-7 better. The germline V gene has CDR1 SGHTA and CDR2 FQGNSA. This CDR3 has 16 amino acids. The chain's CDR3 is CASSGAGLAGADTQYF. Here the CDR3 DNA reads TGTGCCAGCAGCGGCGCGGGGCTGGCGGGAGCAGATACGCAGTACTTC.